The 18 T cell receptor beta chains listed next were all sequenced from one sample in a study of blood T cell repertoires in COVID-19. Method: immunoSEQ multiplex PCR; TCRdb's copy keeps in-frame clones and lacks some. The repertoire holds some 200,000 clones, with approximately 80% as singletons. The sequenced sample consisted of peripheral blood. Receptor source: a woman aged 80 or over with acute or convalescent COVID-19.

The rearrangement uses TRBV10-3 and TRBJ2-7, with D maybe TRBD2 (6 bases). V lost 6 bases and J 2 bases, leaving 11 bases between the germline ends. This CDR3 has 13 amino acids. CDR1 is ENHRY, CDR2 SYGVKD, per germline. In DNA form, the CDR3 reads TGTGCCATCAGCACCGGGACTCCCTACGAGCAGTACTTC. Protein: CAISTGTPYEQYF.

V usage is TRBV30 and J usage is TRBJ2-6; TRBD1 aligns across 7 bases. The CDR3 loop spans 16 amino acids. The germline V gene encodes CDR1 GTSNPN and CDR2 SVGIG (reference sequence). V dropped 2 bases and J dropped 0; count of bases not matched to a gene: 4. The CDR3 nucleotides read TGTGCCTGGAGTAGGGACAGAGTCTCTGGGGCCAACGTCCTGACTTTC. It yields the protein CAWSRDRVSGANVLTF.

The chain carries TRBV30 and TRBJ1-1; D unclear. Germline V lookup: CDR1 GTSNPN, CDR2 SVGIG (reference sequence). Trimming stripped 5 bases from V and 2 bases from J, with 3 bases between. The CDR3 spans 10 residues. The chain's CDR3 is CAWPNTEAFF. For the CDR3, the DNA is TGTGCCTGGCCTAACACTGAAGCTTTCTTT.

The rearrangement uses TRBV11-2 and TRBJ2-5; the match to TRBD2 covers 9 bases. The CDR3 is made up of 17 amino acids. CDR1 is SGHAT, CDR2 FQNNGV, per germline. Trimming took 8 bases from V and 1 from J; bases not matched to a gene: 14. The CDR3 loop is CASRLGGSGRRQETQYF. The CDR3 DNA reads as TGTGCCAGCCGACTAGGGGGGAGCGGGAGGCGCCAAGAGACCCAGTACTTC.

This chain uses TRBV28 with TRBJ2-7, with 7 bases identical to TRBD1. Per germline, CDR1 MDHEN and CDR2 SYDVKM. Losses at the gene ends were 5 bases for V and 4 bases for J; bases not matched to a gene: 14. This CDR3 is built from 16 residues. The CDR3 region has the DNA TGTGCCAGCAGTGGGGACAGTCCGGATTTCAGGTACGAGCAGTACTTC. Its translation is CASSGDSPDFRYEQYF.

CDR3 amino acids: CASSARGETQYF. In DNA form, the CDR3 reads TGTGCCAGCAGCGCCAGGGGGGAGACCCAGTACTTC. The V gene is TRBV7-2, the J gene TRBJ2-5, with 7 bases that match TRBD1. Per germline, CDR1 SGHTA and CDR2 FQGNSA. The CDR3 has 12 amino acids. With V trimmed by 5 bases and J by 5 bases, 2 bases remained unmatched.

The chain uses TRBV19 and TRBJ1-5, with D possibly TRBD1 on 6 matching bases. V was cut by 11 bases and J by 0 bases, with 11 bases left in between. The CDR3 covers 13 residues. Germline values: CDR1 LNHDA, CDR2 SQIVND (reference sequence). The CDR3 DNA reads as TGTGCCTCGACAGGCCATAGCAATCAGCCCCAGCATTTT. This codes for CASTGHSNQPQHF.

The CDR3, as DNA: TGCGCCAGCCGCCGGGACAGGGGGTCTAACTATGGCTACACCTTC. This gives the protein CASRRDRGSNYGYTF. The chain joins TRBV4-1 to TRBJ1-2; 11 positions match TRBD1. Germline trimming cut 8 bases from V and 0 bases from J; bases unmatched to any gene: 5. CDR1 and CDR2 from the germline V gene are MGHRA and YSYEKL. This CDR3 region has 15 residues.

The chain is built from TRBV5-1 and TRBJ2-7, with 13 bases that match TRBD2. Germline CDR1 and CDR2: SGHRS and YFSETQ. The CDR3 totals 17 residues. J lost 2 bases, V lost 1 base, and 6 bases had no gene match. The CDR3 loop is CASSLNPGTSGTYEQYF. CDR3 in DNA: TGCGCCAGCAGCTTGAACCCGGGGACTAGCGGGACCTACGAGCAGTACTTC.

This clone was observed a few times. The CDR3 sequence is CASSLVVRSYEQYF. Written as DNA, the CDR3 is TGTGCCAGCAGCTTAGTCGTCCGGTCGTACGAGCAGTACTTC. This chain joins TRBV7-2 and TRBJ2-7; no clear D gene. The germline V gene encodes CDR1 SGHTA and CDR2 FQGNSA. Trimming removed 1 base from V and 4 bases from J, with 11 bases in between. This CDR3 contains 14 residues.

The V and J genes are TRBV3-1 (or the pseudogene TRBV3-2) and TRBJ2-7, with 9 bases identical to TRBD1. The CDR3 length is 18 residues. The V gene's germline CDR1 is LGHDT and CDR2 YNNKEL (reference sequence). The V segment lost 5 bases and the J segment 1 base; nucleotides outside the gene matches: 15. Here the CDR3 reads CASSNLGGTGIHSYEQYF. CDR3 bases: TGTGCCAGCAGCAACCTGGGAGGGACAGGGATTCATTCCTACGAGCAGTACTTC.

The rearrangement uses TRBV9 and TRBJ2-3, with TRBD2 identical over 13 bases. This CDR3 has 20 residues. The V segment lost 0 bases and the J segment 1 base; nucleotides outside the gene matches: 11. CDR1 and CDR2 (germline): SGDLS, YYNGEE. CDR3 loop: CASSVATGLAGRPGTDTQYF. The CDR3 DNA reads TGTGCCAGCAGCGTAGCTACGGGACTAGCGGGGCGTCCAGGCACAGATACGCAGTATTTT.

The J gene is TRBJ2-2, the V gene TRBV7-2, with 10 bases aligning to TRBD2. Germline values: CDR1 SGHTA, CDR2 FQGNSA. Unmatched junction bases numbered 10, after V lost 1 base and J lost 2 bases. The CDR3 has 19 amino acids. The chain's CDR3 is CASSLDRTSGFLNTGELFF. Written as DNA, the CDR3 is TGTGCCAGCAGCTTAGACCGGACTAGCGGATTCTTAAACACCGGGGAGCTGTTTTTT.

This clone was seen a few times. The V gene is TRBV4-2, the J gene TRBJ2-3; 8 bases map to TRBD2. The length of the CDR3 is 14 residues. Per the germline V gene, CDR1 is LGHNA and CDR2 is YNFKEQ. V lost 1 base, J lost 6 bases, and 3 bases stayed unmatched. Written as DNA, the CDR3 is TGTGCCAGCAGCCAAGGTTTAGCGGGGGATACGCAGTATTTT. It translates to CASSQGLAGDTQYF.

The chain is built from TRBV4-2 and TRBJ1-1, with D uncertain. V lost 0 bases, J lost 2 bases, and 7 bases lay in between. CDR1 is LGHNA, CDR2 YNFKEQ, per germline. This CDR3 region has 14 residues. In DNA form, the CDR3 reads TGTGCCAGCAGCCAAGATACGGTCAACACTGAAGCTTTCTTT. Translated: CASSQDTVNTEAFF.

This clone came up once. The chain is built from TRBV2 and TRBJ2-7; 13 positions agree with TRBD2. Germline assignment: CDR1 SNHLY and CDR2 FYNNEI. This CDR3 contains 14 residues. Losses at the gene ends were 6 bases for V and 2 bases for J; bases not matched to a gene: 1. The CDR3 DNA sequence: TGTGCCAGCAGAGGACTAGCGGGGGCCTACGAGCAGTACTTC. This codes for CASRGLAGAYEQYF.

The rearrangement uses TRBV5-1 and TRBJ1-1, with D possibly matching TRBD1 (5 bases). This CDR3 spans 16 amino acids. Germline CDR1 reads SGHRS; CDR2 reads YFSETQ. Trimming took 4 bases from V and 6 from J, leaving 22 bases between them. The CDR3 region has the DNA TGCGCCAGCAGCCCCGGACTAGGGGAGGGTAACGCTGAAGCTTTCTTT. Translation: CASSPGLGEGNAEAFF. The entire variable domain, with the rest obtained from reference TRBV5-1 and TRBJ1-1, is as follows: KAGVTQTPRYLIKTRGQQVTLSCSPISGHRSVSWYQQTPGQGLQFLFEYFSETQRNKGNFPGRFSGRQFSNSRSEMNVSTLELGDSALYLCASSPGLGEGNAEAFFGQGTRLTVV.

This chain's CDR3 is CASSEAVGYTF. In DNA form, the CDR3 reads TGTGCCAGCAGCGAGGCCGTTGGCTACACCTTC. The chain is built from TRBV5-4 and TRBJ1-2; D not resolved. V was trimmed by 4 bases and J by 7 bases, leaving 8 bases between them. The CDR3 has 11 residues. The V gene's germline CDR1 is SGHNT and CDR2 YYREEE (reference sequence).